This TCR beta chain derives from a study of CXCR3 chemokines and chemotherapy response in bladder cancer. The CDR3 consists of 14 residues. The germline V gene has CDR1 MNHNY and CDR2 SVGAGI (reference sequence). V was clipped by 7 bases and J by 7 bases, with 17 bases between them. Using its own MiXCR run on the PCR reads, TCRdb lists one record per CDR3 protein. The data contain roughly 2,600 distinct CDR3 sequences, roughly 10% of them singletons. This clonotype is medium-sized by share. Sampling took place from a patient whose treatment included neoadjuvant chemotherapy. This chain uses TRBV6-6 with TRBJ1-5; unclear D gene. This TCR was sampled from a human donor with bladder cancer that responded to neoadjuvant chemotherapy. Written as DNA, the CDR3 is TGTGCCAGCACCCCGAGGTCCTTGGACCAGCCCCAGCATTTT. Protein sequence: CASTPRSLDQPQHF.